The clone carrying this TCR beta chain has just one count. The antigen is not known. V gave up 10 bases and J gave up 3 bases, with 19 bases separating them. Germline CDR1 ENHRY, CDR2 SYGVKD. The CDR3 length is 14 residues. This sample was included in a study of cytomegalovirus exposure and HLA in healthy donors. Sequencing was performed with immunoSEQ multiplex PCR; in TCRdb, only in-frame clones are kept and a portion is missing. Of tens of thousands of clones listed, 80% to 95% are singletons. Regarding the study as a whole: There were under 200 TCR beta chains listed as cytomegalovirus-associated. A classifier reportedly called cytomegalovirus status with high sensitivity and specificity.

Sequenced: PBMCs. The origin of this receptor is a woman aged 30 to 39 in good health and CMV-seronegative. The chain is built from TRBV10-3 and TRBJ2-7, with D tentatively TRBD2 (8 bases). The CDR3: CATRGDSGGYEQYF. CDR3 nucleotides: TGTGCCACTCGGGGGGACAGCGGGGGCTACGAGCAGTACTTC.